This paragraph reports one T cell receptor (beta chain). The assay was immunoSEQ multiplex PCR, and TCRdb's table has in-frame clones only and misses some. This sample has approximately 30,000 clones, with 90% found just once. This sample was taken from a study of blood T cell repertoires in COVID-19. The clonotype originates from a man aged 65-85 years with active or convalescent COVID-19. Sequencing used peripheral blood.

For the CDR3, the DNA is TGTGCCAGCAGTTATTTGGGCACAGGGGGCGGTTCACCCCTCCACTTT. This codes for CASSYLGTGGGSPLHF. The V gene is TRBV6-5, the J gene TRBJ1-6; TRBD1 aligns across 9 bases. The CDR3 loop spans 16 amino acids. Trimming cost V 3 bases and J 9 bases; bases outside gene matches: 9. In germline, CDR1 is MNHEY, CDR2 SVGAGI.